Given below is one TCR beta chain in context. V was clipped by 1 base and J by 0 bases, with 12 bases between them. CDR1 and CDR2 (germline): SGDLS, YYNGEE. The CDR3 runs 16 residues. Positive CCR7 selection of CD45RO-negative cells yielded the naive CD8 cells, and terminally differentiated effector memory CD45RA+ cells were excluded. The data are from a study of shared clonotypes between healthy human individuals. TCRdb's table, derived via immunoSEQ multiplex PCR, lists solely in-frame clones and lacks some. This sample has over 2,000,000 clones, with 93% found just once. J is TRBJ2-3 and V is TRBV9, with no clear D. The specimen was naive CD8+ T cells from PBMCs. The TCR comes from a man younger than 30 in good health. Some clones in this sample may be carry-over from other donors' samples. The CDR3 coding sequence is TGTGCCAGCAGCGTATTGCCGGCAACAAGCACAGATACGCAGTATTTT. Translation gives CASSVLPATSTDTQYF. Full variable domain (rest looked up from reference TRBV9 and TRBJ2-3): DSGVTQTPKHLITATGQRVTLRCSPRSGDLSVYWYQQSLDQGLQFLIQYYNGEERAKGNILERFSAQQFPDLHSELNLSSLELGDSALYFCASSVLPATSTDTQYFGPGTRLTVL.